This TCR beta chain was sequenced for a study of T cell responses to AZD1222 COVID-19 vaccine. Overall study results and limits: White British donors predominated, females outnumbered males, and clonal diversity was possibly underestimated.

TCRdb keeps only in-frame clones here, not all; method: immunoSEQ multiplex PCR. The sample lists roughly 140,000 clones; approximately 89% were seen once. Comment on this clone: Its antigen is unknown.

The origin of this receptor is an adult in good health. This material consisted of peripheral blood, taken on day 0 of AZD1222 vaccination.

This CDR3 reads CASSYGITPGQETQYF. CDR3 sequence (DNA): TGTGCCAGCAGTTACGGGATCACCCCCGGCCAAGAGACCCAGTACTTC. The genes are TRBV6-2 or TRBV6-3 and TRBJ2-5; unclear D gene. V lost 2 bases and J 1 base, leaving 14 bases between the germline ends. The CDR3 has 16 residues. The V gene's germline CDR1 is MNHEY and CDR2 SVGEGT.